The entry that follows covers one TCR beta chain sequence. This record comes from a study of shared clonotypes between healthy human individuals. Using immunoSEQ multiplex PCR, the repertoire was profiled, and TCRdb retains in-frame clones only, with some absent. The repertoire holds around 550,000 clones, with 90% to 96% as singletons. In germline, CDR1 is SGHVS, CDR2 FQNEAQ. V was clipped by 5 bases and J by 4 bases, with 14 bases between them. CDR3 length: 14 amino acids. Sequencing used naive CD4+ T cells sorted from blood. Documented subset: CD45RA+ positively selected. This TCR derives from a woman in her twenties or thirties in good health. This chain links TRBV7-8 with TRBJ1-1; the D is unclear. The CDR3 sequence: CASSERGRPTEAFF. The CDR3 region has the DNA TGTGCCAGCAGCGAGAGAGGCAGACCCACTGAAGCTTTCTTT.